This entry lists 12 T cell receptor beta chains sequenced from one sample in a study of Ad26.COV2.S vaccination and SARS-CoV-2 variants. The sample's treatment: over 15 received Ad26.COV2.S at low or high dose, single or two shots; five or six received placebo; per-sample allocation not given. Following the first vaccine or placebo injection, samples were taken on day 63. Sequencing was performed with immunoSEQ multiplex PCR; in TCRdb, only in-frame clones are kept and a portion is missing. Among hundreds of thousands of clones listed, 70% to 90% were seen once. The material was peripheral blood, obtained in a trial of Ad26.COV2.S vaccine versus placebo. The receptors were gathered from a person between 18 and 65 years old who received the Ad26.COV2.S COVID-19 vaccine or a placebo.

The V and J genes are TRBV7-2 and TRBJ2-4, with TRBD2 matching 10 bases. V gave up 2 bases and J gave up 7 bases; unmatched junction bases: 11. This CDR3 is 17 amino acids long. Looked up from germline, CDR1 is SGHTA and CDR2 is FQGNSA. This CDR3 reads CASSLRPSGGVFNIQYF. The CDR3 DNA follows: TGTGCCAGCAGCTTAAGGCCTAGCGGGGGCGTTTTTAACATTCAGTACTTC.

CDR3 DNA: TGTGCCAGCTCACCTCGGACAGGGTTTGAAGCTTTCTTT. Protein product: CASSPRTGFEAFF. The genes are TRBV18 and TRBJ1-1; TRBD1 aligns across 8 bases. V lost 3 bases to trimming and J lost 7 bases; unmatched junction nucleotides: 4. CDR1 and CDR2 from the germline V gene are KGHSH and LQKENI. This CDR3 is built from 13 residues. Filled out from reference TRBV18 and TRBJ1-1, the complete variable domain reads NAGVMQNPRHLVRRRGQEARLRCSPMKGHSHVYWYRQLPEEGLKFMVYLQKENIIDESGMPKERFSAEFPKEGPSILRIQQVVRGDSAAYFCASSPRTGFEAFFGQGTRLTVV.

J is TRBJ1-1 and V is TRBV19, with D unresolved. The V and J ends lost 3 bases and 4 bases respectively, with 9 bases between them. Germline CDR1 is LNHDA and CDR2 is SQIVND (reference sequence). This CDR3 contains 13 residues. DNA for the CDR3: TGTGCCAGTAGTATTACATTGGGCACTGAAGCTTTCTTT. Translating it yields CASSITLGTEAFF. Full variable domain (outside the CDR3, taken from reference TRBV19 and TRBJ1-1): DGGITQSPKYLFRKEGQNVTLSCEQNLNHDAMYWYRQDPGQGLRLIYYSQIVNDFQKGDIAEGYSVSREKKESFPLTVTSAQKNPTAFYLCASSITLGTEAFFGQGTRLTVV.

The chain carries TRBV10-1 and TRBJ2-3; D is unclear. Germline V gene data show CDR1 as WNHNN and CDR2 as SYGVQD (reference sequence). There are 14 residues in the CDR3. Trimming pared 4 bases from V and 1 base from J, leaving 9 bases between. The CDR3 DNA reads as TGCGCCAGCAGTGGAAGAGTGGGCACAGATACGCAGTATTTT. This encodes CASSGRVGTDTQYF.

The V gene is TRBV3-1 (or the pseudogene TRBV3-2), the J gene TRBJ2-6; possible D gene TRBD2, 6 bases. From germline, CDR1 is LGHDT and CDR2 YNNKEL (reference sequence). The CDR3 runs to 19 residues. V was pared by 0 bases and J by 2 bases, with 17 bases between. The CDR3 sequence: CASSQEMVGGGAGANVLTF. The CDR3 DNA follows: TGTGCCAGCAGCCAAGAAATGGTGGGAGGTGGGGCTGGGGCCAACGTCCTGACTTTC.

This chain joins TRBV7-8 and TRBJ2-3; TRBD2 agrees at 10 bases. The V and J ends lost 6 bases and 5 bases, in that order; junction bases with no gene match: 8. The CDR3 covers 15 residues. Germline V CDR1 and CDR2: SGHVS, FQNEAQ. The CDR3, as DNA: TGTGCCAGCAGAACACCTAGCGGGGGTGGAGATACGCAGTATTTT. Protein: CASRTPSGGGDTQYF.

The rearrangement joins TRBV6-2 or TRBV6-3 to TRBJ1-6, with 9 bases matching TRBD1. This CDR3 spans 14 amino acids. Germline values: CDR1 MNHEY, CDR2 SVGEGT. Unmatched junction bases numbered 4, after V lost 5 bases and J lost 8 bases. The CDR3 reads CASSPGTGYSPLHF. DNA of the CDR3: TGTGCCAGCAGTCCCGGGACAGGGTATTCACCCCTCCACTTT.

The CDR3 nucleotides read TGTGCCAGCAGCCCCGGGAATAGGGGGCTCGATACGCAGTATTTT. It translates to CASSPGNRGLDTQYF. This rearrangement joins TRBV11-2 to TRBJ2-3; the match to TRBD1 covers 7 bases. Germline loops: CDR1 SGHAT, CDR2 FQNNGV. This CDR3 region has 15 residues. The V and J ends lost 5 bases and 6 bases, in that order; junction bases with no gene match: 11.

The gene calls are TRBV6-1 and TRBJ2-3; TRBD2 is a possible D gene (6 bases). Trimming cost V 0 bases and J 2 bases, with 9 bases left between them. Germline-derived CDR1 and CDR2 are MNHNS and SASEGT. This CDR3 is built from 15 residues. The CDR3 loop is CASSEAGGNTDTQYF. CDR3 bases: TGTGCCAGCAGTGAAGCGGGGGGAAACACAGATACGCAGTATTTT.

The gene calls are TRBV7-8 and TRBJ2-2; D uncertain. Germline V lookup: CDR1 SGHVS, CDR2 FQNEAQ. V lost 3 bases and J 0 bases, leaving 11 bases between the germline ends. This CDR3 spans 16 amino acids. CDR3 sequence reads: CASSFKSGANTGELFF. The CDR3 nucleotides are TGTGCCAGCAGCTTCAAATCCGGAGCGAACACCGGGGAGCTGTTTTTT.

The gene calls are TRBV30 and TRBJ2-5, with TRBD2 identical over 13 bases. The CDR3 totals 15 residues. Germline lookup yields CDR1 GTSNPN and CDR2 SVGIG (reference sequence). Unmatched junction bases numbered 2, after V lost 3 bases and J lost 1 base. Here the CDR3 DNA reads TGTGCCTGGAGCGGACTAGCGGGAGCCCAAGAGACCCAGTACTTC. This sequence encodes CAWSGLAGAQETQYF.

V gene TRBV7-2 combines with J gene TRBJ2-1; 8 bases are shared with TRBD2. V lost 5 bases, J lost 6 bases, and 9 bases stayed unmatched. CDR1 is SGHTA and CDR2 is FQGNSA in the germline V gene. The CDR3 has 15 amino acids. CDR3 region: CASSLRSGRFNEQFF. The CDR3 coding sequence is TGTGCCAGCAGCCTTCGGAGCGGGAGATTCAATGAGCAGTTCTTC. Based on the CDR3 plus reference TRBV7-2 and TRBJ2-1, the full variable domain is GAGVSQSPSNKVTEKGKDVELRCDPISGHTALYWYRQSLGQGLEFLIYFQGNSAPDKSGLPSDRFSAERTGGSVSTLTIQRTQQEDSAVYLCASSLRSGRFNEQFFGPGTRLTVL.